Detailed here is one T cell receptor (beta chain). Its antigen is not identified. The data were taken from a study of T cell responses to AZD1222 COVID-19 vaccine. Study details: Second-dose schedules of about 4 or about 12 weeks were combined. Study-wide points: At 160-218 and 743-854, vaccine-associated CD4 TCRs were dominant, and they spanned spike. With two AZD1222 doses given, Spike-specific TCR breadth and depth both rose. Repertoire sampling happened only post peak T cell response.

The protocol was immunoSEQ multiplex PCR, while the TCRdb copy is restricted to in-frame clones and leaves out a portion. The table has some 110,000 clones, roughly 88% seen once. Germline CDR1 and CDR2: LGHNA and YSLEER. V lost 0 bases, J lost 5 bases, and 8 bases stayed unmatched. The CDR3 extends over 17 amino acids. The receptor was derived from an adult in good health. The chain has TRBV4-3 and TRBJ2-4, with 9 bases identical to TRBD1. The sample was peripheral blood, taken on day 0 of AZD1222 vaccination. This CDR3 reads CASSQDDRGGSQNIQYF. The CDR3, as DNA: TGCGCCAGCAGCCAAGATGACAGGGGGGGATCCCAAAACATTCAGTACTTC.